Given below is one TCR beta chain in context. V lost 7 bases and J lost 6; bases outside the gene matches: 17. The length of the CDR3 is 16 residues. Germline V CDR1 and CDR2: SGHDT, YYEEEE. This entry comes from a study of T cell changes during pregnancy in multiple sclerosis. Measured with immunoSEQ multiplex PCR; TCRdb has only the in-frame clones, and not every one. The sample includes 18,000 or so clones, about nine tenths of them seen just once. The clonotype was recovered from a female donor in good health, enrolled as a control in a pregnancy study. The sample in question was CD8+ T cells from peripheral blood mononuclear cells, obtained in the second trimester of pregnancy. The chain combines TRBV5-6 with TRBJ2-3, with 7 bases identical to TRBD1. The CDR3 sequence is CASYSVRDSDRDTQYF. CDR3 in DNA: TGTGCCAGCTATTCCGTCCGGGACAGTGATAGGGATACGCAGTATTTT.